These 26 T cell receptor beta chains share one sample of origin, sequenced in a study of blood T cells in healthy people across ages. Alongside a J-beta primer mix, a sample-barcoded 5' primer served in a second PCR lasting roughly 7 to 11 cycles. In TCRdb, the 5' RACE reads were re-called with MiXCR into one record per CDR3 protein. The table includes hundreds of thousands of distinct CDR3 sequences, approximately 52% detected once. The material sequenced was blood. These TCRs come from an elderly woman in good health.

Comment on this clonotype: This may arise from a read error, as a much more abundant clone is one base away. This chain joins TRBV11-2 and TRBJ1-1, with a weak D call TRBD1 (5 bases). CDR3 length equals 16 residues. Germline lookup yields CDR1 SGHAT and CDR2 FQNNGV. The CDR3 region is CASSSGSRRANTGAFF. DNA for the CDR3: TGTGCCAGCAGCTCAGGGTCCCGGCGGGCGAACACTGGAGCTTTCTTT.

This clonotype was detected many times. The chain carries TRBV25-1 and TRBJ1-1; 9 nucleotides agree with TRBD1. Germline-derived CDR1 and CDR2 are MGHDK and SYGVNS. J gave up 4 bases and V 5 bases, and 2 bases lay outside the gene matches. The length of the CDR3 is 13 residues. CDR3 coding DNA: TGTGCCAGCAGTAAGACAGGGGGCACTGAAGCTTTCTTT. Protein: CASSKTGGTEAFF.

V gene TRBV12-3 or TRBV12-4 combines with J gene TRBJ1-1, with a possible D match to TRBD1 (5 bases). Deletions cut 2 bases from V and 3 bases from J, with 10 bases between. The length of the CDR3 is 14 residues. DNA for the CDR3: TGTGCCAGCAGTTTAAGTCAGGGAGACACTGAAGCTTTCTTT. Translating gives CASSLSQGDTEAFF.

The chain combines TRBV20-1 with TRBJ2-7; 13 nucleotides match TRBD2. V was clipped by 2 bases and J by 2 bases; unmatched bases: 9. This CDR3 contains 17 residues. Germline V gene lookup returns CDR1 DFQATT and CDR2 SNEGSKA (reference sequence). The CDR3 nucleotides are TGCAGTGCTAGACGACTAGCGGGGGGCCCTCTAACCTACGAGCAGTACTTC. It yields the protein CSARRLAGGPLTYEQYF.

Many counts were recorded for this clonotype. This chain links TRBV20-1 with TRBJ2-7, with TRBD2 identical over 7 bases. V lost 5 bases to trimming and J lost 1 base; unmatched junction nucleotides: 11. Germline V gene sequence: CDR1 DFQATT, CDR2 SNEGSKA (reference sequence). The CDR3 is made up of 15 amino acids. The CDR3 spells CSAPSGGSPSYEQYF. The CDR3 DNA follows: TGCAGTGCTCCCTCGGGCGGGAGCCCTTCCTACGAGCAGTACTTC.

The gene calls are TRBV28 and TRBJ2-4; 10 bases map to TRBD2. Unmatched junction bases numbered 8, after V lost 5 bases and J lost 13 bases. The CDR3 has 13 residues. Germline CDR1 MDHEN, CDR2 SYDVKM. CDR3 DNA sequence: TGTGCCAGCAGTGTAACTAGCGGGGAAAACCAGTACTTC. Its protein is CASSVTSGENQYF.

The V and J genes are TRBV5-1 and TRBJ1-6; unclear D gene. Germline CDR1 SGHRS, CDR2 YFSETQ. This CDR3 region has 14 residues. The V end was cut by 3 bases, the J end by 10 bases, with 14 bases between. CDR3 nucleotide sequence: TGCGCCAGCAGCTCGGGTATTTTGTACTCACCCCTCCACTTT. It yields the protein CASSSGILYSPLHF.

J is TRBJ1-2 and V is TRBV7-2, with D possibly TRBD1 on 5 matching bases. The CDR3 is 14 amino acids. Between the trimmed V and J ends, which lost 6 bases and 4 bases, there was a span of 15 bases. Germline V gives CDR1 SGHTA, CDR2 FQGNSA. CDR3 loop: CASSRRGGLYGYTF. CDR3 in DNA: TGTGCCAGCAGTCGTCGGGGCGGACTCTATGGCTACACCTTC.

J is TRBJ2-1 and V is TRBV7-8, with 10 bases that match TRBD2. Germline CDR1 and CDR2: SGHVS and FQNEAQ. Trimming took 5 bases from V and 0 from J; bases not matched to a gene: 4. This CDR3 contains 16 residues. In nucleotides, the CDR3 is TGTGCCAGCAGCCGCACTAGCGGGGACTCCTACAATGAGCAGTTCTTC. This encodes CASSRTSGDSYNEQFF.

This clonotype was picked up many times. J is TRBJ2-1 and V is TRBV24-1; 8 bases are shared with TRBD1. The J segment lost 9 bases and the V segment lost 5 bases, leaving 8 bases of the junction unmatched. The CDR3 runs to 14 residues. The V gene's germline CDR1 is KGHDR and CDR2 SFDVKD. For the CDR3, the DNA is TGTGCCACCAGTGGGACAGGGAAAGGGTCTGAGCAGTTCTTC. Amino acid sequence: CATSGTGKGSEQFF.

The rearrangement joins TRBV29-1 to TRBJ1-2; 8 bases are shared with TRBD1. With V trimmed by 8 bases and J by 7 bases, 9 bases remained unmatched. Germline assignment: CDR1 SQVTM and CDR2 ANQGSEA. CDR3 length equals 12 residues. CDR3 sequence reads: CSLDRGFGGYTF. In nucleotides, the CDR3 is TGCAGCCTCGACAGGGGTTTCGGTGGCTACACCTTC.

This clonotype was seen many times. This chain uses TRBV25-1 with TRBJ2-5; 14 bases align to TRBD2. The CDR3 sequence is 16 residues long. J was trimmed by 4 bases and V by 8 bases; bases with no gene match: 9. Germline V CDR1 and CDR2: MGHDK, SYGVNS. This CDR3 reads CASGTSGGILRETQYF. CDR3 DNA: TGTGCCAGCGGGACTAGCGGGGGAATCTTAAGAGAGACCCAGTACTTC.

This clonotype was found many times. The chain uses TRBV2 and TRBJ2-5; the D call may be TRBD1 or TRBD2 (5 bases each). The CDR3 has 15 amino acids. V dropped 8 bases and J dropped 2 bases, with 18 bases sitting between them. The germline V gene has CDR1 SNHLY and CDR2 FYNNEI. CDR3 DNA: TGTGCCAGCGACTTCGGGGACCTCCAACAAGAGACCCAGTACTTC. Translated: CASDFGDLQQETQYF.

This clonotype was counted at least ten times. This chain connects TRBV6-5 to TRBJ2-7; tentatively, D is TRBD2 (5 bases). Germline-derived CDR1 and CDR2 are MNHEY and SVGAGI. The ends were cut back, 2 bases at V and 6 bases at J, with 14 bases in the middle. This CDR3 is 14 amino acids long. Here the CDR3 reads CASSYNGVGGEQYF. The CDR3 DNA reads as TGTGCCAGCAGTTACAACGGGGTAGGCGGCGAGCAGTACTTC.

The chain has TRBV10-3 and TRBJ1-2; no firm D call. Trimming took off 11 bases at V and 6 bases at J, with 16 bases between the two ends. The CDR3 runs 12 residues. Germline CDR1 and CDR2: ENHRY and SYGVKD. CDR3 in amino acids: CAAHDWPDGYTF. The CDR3 region has the DNA TGTGCCGCTCATGACTGGCCGGATGGCTACACCTTC.

The chain couples TRBV12-3 or TRBV12-4 to TRBJ2-4; 10 nucleotides line up with TRBD1. The ends lost 6 bases at V and 3 bases at J; junction bases unmatched: 2. This CDR3 has 14 amino acids. The CDR3 nucleotides read TGTGCCAGCAGGGGACAGGGGTTCAAAAACATTCAGTACTTC. This encodes CASRGQGFKNIQYF.

Points on this clonotype: Being one base from a much bigger clone, this may be a read error. The chain uses TRBV3-1 and TRBJ2-5; 11 bases are a match to TRBD2. This CDR3 contains 12 residues. Germline values: CDR1 LGHDT, CDR2 YNNKEL (reference sequence). V shed 6 bases, J shed 9 bases, and the junction held 3 bases outside the gene matches. CDR3 sequence: CASRLAGEAQYF. CDR3 sequence (DNA): TGTGCCAGCAGACTAGCGGGGGAGGCCCAGTACTTC.

J is TRBJ2-1 and V is TRBV29-1; possibly TRBD2 for D (6 bases). V shed 7 bases and J shed 9 bases, with 16 bases lying between them. CDR3 size: 12 residues. From germline, CDR1 is SQVTM and CDR2 ANQGSEA. CDR3 sequence (DNA): TGCAGCGGGGGGGAAGGGATTACTGAGCAGTTCTTC. Residues: CSGGEGITEQFF.

This chain connects TRBV25-1 to TRBJ1-2, with TRBD1 matching over 11 bases. Germline V lookup: CDR1 MGHDK, CDR2 SYGVNS. CDR3 length equals 17 residues. V lost 0 bases and J lost 2; bases outside the gene matches: 5. The CDR3 DNA is TGTGCCAGCAGTGAATATGGGGGGACAGGGGGAAACTATGGCTACACCTTC. This encodes CASSEYGGTGGNYGYTF.

This chain connects TRBV6-6 to TRBJ2-4; D possibly uses TRBD1 or TRBD2 (5 bases each). V lost 6 bases to trimming and J lost 8 bases, with 11 bases between them. Looked up from germline, CDR1 is MNHNY and CDR2 is SVGAGI (reference sequence). The CDR3 length is 12 residues. CDR3 coding DNA: TGTGCCAGCAGGGGGCCCGGGGACATTCAGTACTTC. This sequence encodes CASRGPGDIQYF.

This rearrangement joins TRBV28 to TRBJ2-7, with D uncertain. Between the trimmed V and J ends, which lost 3 bases and 0 bases, there was a span of 6 bases. The CDR3 is 13 amino acids. In germline, CDR1 is MDHEN, CDR2 SYDVKM. The CDR3 spells CASSFGLSYEQYF. CDR3 bases: TGTGCCAGCAGTTTCGGGCTCTCCTACGAGCAGTACTTC.

Turning to this clonotype: A much larger clone differs from this one at a single base, so this may be a read error. This chain joins TRBV7-2 and TRBJ2-3; the D is unclear. The CDR3 is made up of 14 amino acids. Germline loops: CDR1 SGHTA, CDR2 FQGNSA. CDR3 nucleotide sequence: TGTGCCAGCAGCTTAGGGTTCCGCACAGATATGCAGTATTTT. It specifies CASSLGFRTDMQYF.

About this clonotype: Since a much larger clone is just one base distant, this may be a read error. This rearrangement joins TRBV4-2 to TRBJ2-6; possibly TRBD1 for D (5 bases). This CDR3 is built from 18 residues. Germline CDR1 reads LGHNA; CDR2 reads YNFKEQ. The CDR3 sequence: CTSSQDRRTYAGANVLTF. CDR3 bases: TGTACCAGCAGCCAAGATCGTAGGACATATGCTGGGGCCAACGTCCTGACTTTC.

Comment on this clonotype: This may arise from a read error, as a much more abundant clone is one base away. V and J are TRBV28 and TRBJ2-7, with no clear D. Germline V gives CDR1 MDHEN, CDR2 SYDVKM. The CDR3 spans 12 residues. The V and J ends lost 6 bases and 7 bases respectively, with 13 bases between them. The CDR3 sequence is CASRLAVREQYF. DNA of the CDR3: TGTGCCAGCAGGTTGGCGGTTAGAGAGCAGTACTTC.

On this clonotype: Its ends do not fully match the called genes, so a read error is possible. The chain couples TRBV30 to TRBJ1-2; D is unclear. CDR1 is GTSNPN, CDR2 SVGIG, per germline (reference sequence). The CDR3 spans 13 residues. The CDR3 reads CAWSVSPERGYTF. CDR3 sequence (DNA): TGCGCCTGGAGTGTAAGTCCGGAGAGGGGCTACACCTTC.

This clonotype was observed at least ten times. The rearrangement joins TRBV7-2 to TRBJ2-5, with D perhaps matching TRBD2 (5 bases). Deletions cut 5 bases from V and 4 bases from J, with 11 bases between. From germline, CDR1 is SGHTA and CDR2 FQGNSA. The CDR3 runs to 13 residues. For the CDR3, the DNA is TGTGCCAGCAGCCCGAGACGGGGAGAGACCCAGTACTTC. The encoded protein is CASSPRRGETQYF.